This T cell receptor (beta chain) was sequenced for a study of HIV-infected children after antiretroviral therapy interruption. Overall study: Continuous-treatment children had median age around 8 years, interruption around 9.5 years. Samples from the continuous-treatment group were taken at weeks 0, 48 and 150. Study observations and caveats: After treatment interruption started, naive CD4+ CDR3 overlap across time points dropped.

Treatment denoted: PENTA 11 planned treatment interruption arm or continuous ART arm. From thawed PBMCs, naive CD4+ CD45RA+ CD45RO- T cells were sorted. The TCR library was built from RNA with a 3' RACE protocol and unique molecular identifiers. From the 3' RACE reads, TCRdb called clonotypes with MiXCR, one entry per CDR3 protein. The table lists some 16,000 distinct CDR3 sequences, 3% to 3.5% of them singletons, with 5.1% in the top ten. This clonotype appeared many times. The antigen remains unidentified. V lost 0 bases and J lost 3, with 8 bases in between. CDR3 size: 14 residues. The germline V gene has CDR1 MNHEY and CDR2 SVGAGI.

The starting material was CD45RA+ CD4+ T cells from PBMCs, obtained from a donor given antiretroviral therapy, either interrupted or continuous. Indicated subset: naive CD4+ CD45RA+ CD45RO- T cells. J is TRBJ1-1 and V is TRBV6-5, with D possibly being TRBD1 (5 bases). The receptor comes from a child aged 2 to 17 with HIV. CDR3 nucleotides: TGTGCCAGCAGTTACTCTGGGGGTGACACTGAAGCTTTCTTT. Protein product: CASSYSGGDTEAFF.